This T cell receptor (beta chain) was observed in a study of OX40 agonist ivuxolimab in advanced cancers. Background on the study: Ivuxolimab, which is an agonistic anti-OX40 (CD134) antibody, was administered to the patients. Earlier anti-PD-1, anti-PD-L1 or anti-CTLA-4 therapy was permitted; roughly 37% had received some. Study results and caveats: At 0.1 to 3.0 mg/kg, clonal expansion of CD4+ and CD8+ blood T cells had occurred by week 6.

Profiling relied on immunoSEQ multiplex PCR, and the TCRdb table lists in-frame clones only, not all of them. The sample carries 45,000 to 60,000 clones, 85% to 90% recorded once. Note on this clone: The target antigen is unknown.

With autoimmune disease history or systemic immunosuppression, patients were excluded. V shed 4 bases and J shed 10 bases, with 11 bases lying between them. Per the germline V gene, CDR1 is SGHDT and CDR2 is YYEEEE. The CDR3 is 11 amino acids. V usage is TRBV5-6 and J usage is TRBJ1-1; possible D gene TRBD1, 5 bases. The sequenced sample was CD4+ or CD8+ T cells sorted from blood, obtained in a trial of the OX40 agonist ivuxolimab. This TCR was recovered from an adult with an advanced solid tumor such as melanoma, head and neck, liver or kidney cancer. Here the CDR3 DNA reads TGTGCCAGCAGCGCGGACGGGGGAGCTTTCTTT. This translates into CASSADGGAFF.